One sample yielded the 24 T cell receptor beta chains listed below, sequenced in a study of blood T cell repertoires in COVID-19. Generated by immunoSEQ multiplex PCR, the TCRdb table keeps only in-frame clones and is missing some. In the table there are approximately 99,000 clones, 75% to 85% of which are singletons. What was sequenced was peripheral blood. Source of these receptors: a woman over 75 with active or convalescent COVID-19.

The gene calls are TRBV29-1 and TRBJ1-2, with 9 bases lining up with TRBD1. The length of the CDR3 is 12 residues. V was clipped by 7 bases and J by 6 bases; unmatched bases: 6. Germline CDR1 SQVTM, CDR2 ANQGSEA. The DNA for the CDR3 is TGCAGCGCAGGGACAGGGAGACATGGCTACACCTTC. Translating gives CSAGTGRHGYTF. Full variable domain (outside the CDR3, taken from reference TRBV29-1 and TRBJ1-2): SAVISQKPSRDICQRGTSLTIQCQVDSQVTMMFWYRQQPGQSLTLIATANQGSEATYESGFVIDKFPISRPNLTFSTLTVSNMSPEDSSIYLCSAGTGRHGYTFGSGTRLTVV.

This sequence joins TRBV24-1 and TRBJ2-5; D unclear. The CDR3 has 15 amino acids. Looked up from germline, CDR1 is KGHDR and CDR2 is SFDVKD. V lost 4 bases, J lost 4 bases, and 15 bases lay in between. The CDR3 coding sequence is TGTGCCACCAGTGACCCCTCGACTGGTGCAGAGACCCAGTACTTC. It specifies CATSDPSTGAETQYF.

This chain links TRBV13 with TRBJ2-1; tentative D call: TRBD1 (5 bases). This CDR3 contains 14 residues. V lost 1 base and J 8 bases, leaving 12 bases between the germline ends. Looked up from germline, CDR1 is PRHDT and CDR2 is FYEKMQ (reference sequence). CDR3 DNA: TGTGCCAGCAGCTTAGATCAGGGTTCGCATGAGCAGTTCTTC. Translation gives CASSLDQGSHEQFF. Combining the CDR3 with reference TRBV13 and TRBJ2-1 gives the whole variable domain AAGVIQSPRHLIKEKRETATLKCYPIPRHDTVYWYQQGPGQDPQFLISFYEKMQSDKGSIPDRFSAQQFSDYHSELNMSSLELGDSALYFCASSLDQGSHEQFFGPGTRLTVL.

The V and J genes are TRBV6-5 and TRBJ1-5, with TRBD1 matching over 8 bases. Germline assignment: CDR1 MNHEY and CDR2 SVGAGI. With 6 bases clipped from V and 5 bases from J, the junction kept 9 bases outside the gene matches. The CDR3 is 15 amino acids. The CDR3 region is CASRPGAGGHQPQHF. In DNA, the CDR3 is TGTGCCAGCAGACCTGGGGCAGGGGGCCATCAGCCCCAGCATTTT.

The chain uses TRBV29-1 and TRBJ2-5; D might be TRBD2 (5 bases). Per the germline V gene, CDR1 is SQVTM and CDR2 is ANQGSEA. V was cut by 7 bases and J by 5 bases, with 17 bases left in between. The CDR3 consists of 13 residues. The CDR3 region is CSAEVIRRETQYF. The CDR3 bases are TGCAGCGCTGAGGTAATACGGAGGGAGACCCAGTACTTC.

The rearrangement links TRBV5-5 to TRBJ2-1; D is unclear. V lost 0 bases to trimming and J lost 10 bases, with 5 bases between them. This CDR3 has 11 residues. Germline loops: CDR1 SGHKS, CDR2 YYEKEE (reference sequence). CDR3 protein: CASSLASEQFF. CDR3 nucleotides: TGTGCCAGCAGCTTGGCCTCCGAGCAGTTCTTC.

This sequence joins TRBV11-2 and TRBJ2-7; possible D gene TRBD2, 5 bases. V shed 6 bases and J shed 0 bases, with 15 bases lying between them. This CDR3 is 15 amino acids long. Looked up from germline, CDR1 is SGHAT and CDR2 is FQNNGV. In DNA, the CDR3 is TGTGCCAGCAGTTCATGGACTGGACCCTCCTACGAGCAGTACTTC. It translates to CASSSWTGPSYEQYF.

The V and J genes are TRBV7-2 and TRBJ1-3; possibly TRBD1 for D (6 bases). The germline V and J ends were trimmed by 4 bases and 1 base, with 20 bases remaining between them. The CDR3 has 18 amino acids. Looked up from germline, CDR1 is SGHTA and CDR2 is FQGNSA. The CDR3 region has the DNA TGTGCCAGCAGCTACGTTAGGGGGTCGAGCAGTTCTGGAAACACCATATATTTT. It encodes CASSYVRGSSSSGNTIYF.

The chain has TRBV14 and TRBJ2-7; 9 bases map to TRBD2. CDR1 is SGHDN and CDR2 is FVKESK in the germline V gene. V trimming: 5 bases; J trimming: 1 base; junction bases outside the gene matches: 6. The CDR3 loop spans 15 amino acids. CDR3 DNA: TGTGCCAGCAGCTGGGGTAGCGGGAGATCCTACGAGCAGTACTTC. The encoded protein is CASSWGSGRSYEQYF.

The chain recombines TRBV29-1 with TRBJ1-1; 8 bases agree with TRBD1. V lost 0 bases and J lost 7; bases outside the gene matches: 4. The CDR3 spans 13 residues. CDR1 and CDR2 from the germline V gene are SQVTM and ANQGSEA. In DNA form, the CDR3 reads TGCAGCGTTGAAGATCAACAGGGGGTTGAAGCTTTCTTT. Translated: CSVEDQQGVEAFF.

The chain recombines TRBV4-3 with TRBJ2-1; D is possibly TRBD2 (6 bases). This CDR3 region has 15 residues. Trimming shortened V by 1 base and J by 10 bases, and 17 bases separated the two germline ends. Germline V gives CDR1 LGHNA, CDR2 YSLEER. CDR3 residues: CASSQGREDRGEQFF. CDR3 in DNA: TGCGCCAGCAGCCAAGGCAGGGAAGACCGGGGGGAGCAGTTCTTC.

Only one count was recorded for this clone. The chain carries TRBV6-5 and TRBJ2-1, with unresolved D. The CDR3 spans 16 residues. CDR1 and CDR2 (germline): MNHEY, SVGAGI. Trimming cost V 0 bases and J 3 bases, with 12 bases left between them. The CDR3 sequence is CASSYSILYSYNEQFF. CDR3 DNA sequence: TGTGCCAGCAGTTACTCGATCTTATACAGCTACAATGAGCAGTTCTTC.

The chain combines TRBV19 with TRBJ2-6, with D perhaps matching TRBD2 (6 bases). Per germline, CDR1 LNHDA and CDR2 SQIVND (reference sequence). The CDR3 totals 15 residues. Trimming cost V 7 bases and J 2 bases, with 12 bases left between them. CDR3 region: CASNGGSTGANVLTF. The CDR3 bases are TGTGCCAGTAACGGAGGGTCCACTGGGGCCAACGTCCTGACTTTC. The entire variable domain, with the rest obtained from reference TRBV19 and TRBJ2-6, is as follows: DGGITQSPKYLFRKEGQNVTLSCEQNLNHDAMYWYRQDPGQGLRLIYYSQIVNDFQKGDIAEGYSVSREKKESFPLTVTSAQKNPTAFYLCASNGGSTGANVLTFGAGSRLTVL.

For the CDR3, the DNA is TGTGCCAGCTCACCACAGACGACTGTTTTCTATGGCTACACCTTC. Amino acids: CASSPQTTVFYGYTF. The chain carries TRBV18 and TRBJ1-2, with D hard to call. V lost 1 base to trimming and J lost 4 bases, with 13 bases between them. Germline values: CDR1 KGHSH, CDR2 LQKENI. CDR3 size: 15 residues.

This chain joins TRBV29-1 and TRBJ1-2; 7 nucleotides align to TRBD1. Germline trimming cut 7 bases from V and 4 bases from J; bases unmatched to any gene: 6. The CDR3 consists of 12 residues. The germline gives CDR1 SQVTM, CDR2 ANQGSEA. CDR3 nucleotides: TGCAGCGCCCAGGGACAGTCCTATGGCTACACCTTC. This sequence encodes CSAQGQSYGYTF. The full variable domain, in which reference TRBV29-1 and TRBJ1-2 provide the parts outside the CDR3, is SAVISQKPSRDICQRGTSLTIQCQVDSQVTMMFWYRQQPGQSLTLIATANQGSEATYESGFVIDKFPISRPNLTFSTLTVSNMSPEDSSIYLCSAQGQSYGYTFGSGTRLTVV.

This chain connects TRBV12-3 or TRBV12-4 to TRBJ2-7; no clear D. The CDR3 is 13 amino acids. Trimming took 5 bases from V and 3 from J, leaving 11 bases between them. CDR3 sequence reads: CASSSPLDYEQYF. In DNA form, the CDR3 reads TGTGCCAGCAGTAGCCCCCTTGACTACGAGCAGTACTTC.

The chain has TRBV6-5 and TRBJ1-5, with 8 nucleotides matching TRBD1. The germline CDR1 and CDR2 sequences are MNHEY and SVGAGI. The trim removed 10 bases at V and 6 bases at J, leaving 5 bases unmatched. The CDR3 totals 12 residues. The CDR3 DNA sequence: TGTGCCACCTCAGGGGGCAGTCAGCCCCAGCATTTT. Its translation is CATSGGSQPQHF.

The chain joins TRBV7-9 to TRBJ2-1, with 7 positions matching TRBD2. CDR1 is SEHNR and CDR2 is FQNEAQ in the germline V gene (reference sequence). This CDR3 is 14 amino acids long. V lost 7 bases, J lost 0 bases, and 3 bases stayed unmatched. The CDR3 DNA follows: TGTGCCAGCACCGGGAGGCCCTCCTACAATGAGCAGTTCTTC. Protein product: CASTGRPSYNEQFF.

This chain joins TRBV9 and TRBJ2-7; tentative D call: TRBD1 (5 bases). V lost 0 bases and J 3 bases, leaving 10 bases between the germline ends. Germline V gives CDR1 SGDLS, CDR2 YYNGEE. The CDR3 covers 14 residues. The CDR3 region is CASSVGPGFYEQYF. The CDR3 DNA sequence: TGTGCCAGCAGCGTAGGCCCAGGGTTCTACGAGCAGTACTTC.

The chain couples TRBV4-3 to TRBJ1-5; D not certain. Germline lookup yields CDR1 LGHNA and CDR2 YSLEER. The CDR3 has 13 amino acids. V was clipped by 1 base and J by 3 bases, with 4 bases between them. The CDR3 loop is CASSQGANQPQHF. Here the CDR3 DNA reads TGCGCCAGCAGCCAAGGGGCCAATCAGCCCCAGCATTTT.

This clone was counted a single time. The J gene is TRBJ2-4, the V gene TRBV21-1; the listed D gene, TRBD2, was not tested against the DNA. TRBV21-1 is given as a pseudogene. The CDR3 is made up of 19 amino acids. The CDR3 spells CASSKVKREARGAKNIQYF. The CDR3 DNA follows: TGTGCCAGCAGCAAAGTAAAGCGGGAGGCCAGAGGGGCCAAAAACATTCAGTACTTC.

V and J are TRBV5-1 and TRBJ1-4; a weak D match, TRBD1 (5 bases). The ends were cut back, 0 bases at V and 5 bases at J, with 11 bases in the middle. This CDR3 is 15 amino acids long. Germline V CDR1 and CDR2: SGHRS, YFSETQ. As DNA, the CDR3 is TGCGCCAGCAGCTTGGTAGGAGACAGAAATGAAAAACTGTTTTTT. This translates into CASSLVGDRNEKLFF.

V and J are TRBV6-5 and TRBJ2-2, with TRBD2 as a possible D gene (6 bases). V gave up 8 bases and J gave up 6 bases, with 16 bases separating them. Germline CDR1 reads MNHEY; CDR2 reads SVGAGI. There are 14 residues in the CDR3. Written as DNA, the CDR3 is TGTGCCAGCGGGGGGACCTCCCGGGCCGGGGAGCTGTTTTTT. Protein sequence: CASGGTSRAGELFF.

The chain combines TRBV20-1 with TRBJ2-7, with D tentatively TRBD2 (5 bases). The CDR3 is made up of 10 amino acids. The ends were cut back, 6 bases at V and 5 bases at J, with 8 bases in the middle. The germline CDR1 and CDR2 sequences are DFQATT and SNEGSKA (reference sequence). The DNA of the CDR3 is TGCAGTGCCGCGAGGGACGAGCAGTACTTC. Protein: CSAARDEQYF.